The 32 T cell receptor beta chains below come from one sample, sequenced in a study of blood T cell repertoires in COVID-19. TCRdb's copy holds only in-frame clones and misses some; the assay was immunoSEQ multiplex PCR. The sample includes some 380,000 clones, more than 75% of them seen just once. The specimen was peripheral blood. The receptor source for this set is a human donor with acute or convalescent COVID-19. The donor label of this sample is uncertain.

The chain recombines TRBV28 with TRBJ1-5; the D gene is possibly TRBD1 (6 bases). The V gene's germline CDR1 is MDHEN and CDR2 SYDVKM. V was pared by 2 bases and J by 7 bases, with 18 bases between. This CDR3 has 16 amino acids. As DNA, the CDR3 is TGTGCCAGCAGTTTAAGCGGGGGCTTTAGAAGCCAGCCCCAGCATTTT. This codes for CASSLSGGFRSQPQHF. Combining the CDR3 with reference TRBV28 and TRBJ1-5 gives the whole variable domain DVKVTQSSRYLVKRTGEKVFLECVQDMDHENMFWYRQDPGLGLRLIYFSYDVKMKEKGDIPEGYSVSREKKERFSLILESASTNQTSMYLCASSLSGGFRSQPQHFGDGTRLSIL.

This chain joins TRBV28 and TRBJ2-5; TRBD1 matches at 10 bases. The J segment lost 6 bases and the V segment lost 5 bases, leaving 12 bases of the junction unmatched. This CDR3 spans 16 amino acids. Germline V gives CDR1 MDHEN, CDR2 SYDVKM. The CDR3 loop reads CASSLYRTGGLQTQYF. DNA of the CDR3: TGTGCCAGCAGTCTCTACAGGACAGGGGGTTTGCAGACCCAGTACTTC.

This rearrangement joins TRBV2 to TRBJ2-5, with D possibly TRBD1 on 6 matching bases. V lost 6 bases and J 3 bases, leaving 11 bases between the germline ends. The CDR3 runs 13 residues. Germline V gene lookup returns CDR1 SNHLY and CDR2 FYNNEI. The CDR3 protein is CASRVQGKETQYF. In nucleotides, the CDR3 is TGTGCCAGCAGGGTTCAGGGGAAAGAGACCCAGTACTTC.

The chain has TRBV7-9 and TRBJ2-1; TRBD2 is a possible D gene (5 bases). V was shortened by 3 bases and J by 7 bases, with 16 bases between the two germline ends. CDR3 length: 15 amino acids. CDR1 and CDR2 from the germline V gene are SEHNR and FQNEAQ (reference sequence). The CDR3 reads CASSFLGLIINEQFF. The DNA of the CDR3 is TGTGCCAGCAGCTTTCTAGGACTCATAATTAATGAGCAGTTCTTC.

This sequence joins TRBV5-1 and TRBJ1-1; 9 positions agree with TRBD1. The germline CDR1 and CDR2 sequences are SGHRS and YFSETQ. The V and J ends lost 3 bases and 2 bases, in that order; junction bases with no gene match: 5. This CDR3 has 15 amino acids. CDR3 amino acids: CASSSNRGLNTEAFF. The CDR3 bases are TGCGCCAGCAGCTCGAACAGGGGGCTTAACACTGAAGCTTTCTTT.

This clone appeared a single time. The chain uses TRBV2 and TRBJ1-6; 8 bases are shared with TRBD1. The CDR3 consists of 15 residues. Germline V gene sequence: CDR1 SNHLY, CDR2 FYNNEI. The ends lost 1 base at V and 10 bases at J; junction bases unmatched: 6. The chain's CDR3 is CASSEGQGSFSPLHF. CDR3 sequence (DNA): TGTGCCAGCAGTGAAGGACAGGGGAGTTTCTCACCCCTCCACTTT.

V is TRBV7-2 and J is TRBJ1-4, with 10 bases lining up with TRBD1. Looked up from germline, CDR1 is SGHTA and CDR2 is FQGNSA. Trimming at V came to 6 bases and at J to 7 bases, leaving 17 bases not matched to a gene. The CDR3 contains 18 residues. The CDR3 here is CASSYRVTGGMGGEKLFF. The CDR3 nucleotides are TGTGCCAGCAGTTACAGAGTGACAGGGGGCATGGGGGGTGAAAAACTGTTTTTT.

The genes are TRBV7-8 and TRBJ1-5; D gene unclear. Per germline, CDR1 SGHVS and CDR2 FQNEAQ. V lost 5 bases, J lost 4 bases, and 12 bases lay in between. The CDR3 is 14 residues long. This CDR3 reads CASSLRAGNQPQHF. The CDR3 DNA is TGTGCCAGCAGCCTGCGAGCGGGGAATCAGCCCCAGCATTTT.

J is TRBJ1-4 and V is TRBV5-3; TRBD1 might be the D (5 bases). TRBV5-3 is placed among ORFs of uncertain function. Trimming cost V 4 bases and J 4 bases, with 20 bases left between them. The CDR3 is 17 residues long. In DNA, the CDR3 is TGTGCCAGAAGCGGCCCGGGACTGCTGGACTTTAATGAAAAACTGTTTTTT. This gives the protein CARSGPGLLDFNEKLFF.

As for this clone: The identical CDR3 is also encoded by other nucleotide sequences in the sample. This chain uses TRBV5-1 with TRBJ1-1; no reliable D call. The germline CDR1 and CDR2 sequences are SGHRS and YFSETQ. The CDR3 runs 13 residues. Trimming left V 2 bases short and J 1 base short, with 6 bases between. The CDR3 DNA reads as TGCGCCAGCAGCTTCACAGCGAACACTGAAGCTTTCTTT. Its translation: CASSFTANTEAFF.

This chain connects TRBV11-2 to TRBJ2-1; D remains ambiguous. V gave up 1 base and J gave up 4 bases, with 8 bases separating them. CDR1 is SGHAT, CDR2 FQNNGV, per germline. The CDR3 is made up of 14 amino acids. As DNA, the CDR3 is TGTGCCAGCAGCTTAGCGACCGGGTACAATGAGCAGTTCTTC. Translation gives CASSLATGYNEQFF.

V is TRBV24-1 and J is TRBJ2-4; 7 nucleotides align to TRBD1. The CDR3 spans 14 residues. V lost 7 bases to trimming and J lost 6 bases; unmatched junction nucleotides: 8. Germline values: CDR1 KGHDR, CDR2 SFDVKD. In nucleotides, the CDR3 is TGTGCCACCAGCCAGAGAAACAGGGGAAACATTCAGTACTTC. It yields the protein CATSQRNRGNIQYF.

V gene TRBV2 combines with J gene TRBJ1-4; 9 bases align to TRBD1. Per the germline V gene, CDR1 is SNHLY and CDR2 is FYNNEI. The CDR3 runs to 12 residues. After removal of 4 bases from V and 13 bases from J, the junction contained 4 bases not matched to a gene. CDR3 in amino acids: CASSGDRELLFF. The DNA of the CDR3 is TGTGCCAGCAGTGGGGACAGGGAGCTACTGTTTTTT.

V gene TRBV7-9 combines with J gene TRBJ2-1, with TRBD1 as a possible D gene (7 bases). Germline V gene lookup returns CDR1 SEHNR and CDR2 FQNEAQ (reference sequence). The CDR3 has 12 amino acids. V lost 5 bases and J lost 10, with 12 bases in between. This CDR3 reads CASSPGGLEQFF. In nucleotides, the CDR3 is TGTGCCAGCAGCCCAGGGGGGTTGGAGCAGTTCTTC.

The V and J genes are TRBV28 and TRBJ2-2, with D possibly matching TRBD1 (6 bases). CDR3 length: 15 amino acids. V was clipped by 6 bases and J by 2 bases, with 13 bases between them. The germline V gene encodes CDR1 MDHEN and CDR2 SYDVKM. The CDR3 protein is CASRQGRANTGELFF. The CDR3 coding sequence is TGTGCCAGCAGGCAGGGGCGGGCTAACACCGGGGAGCTGTTTTTT.

The CDR3 loop reads CASSRTGVSNQPQHF. In DNA form, the CDR3 reads TGTGCCAGCAGCCGGACAGGAGTTAGCAATCAGCCCCAGCATTTT. The chain uses TRBV6-2 or TRBV6-3 and TRBJ1-5; 7 bases align to TRBD1. With 6 bases clipped from V and 0 bases from J, the junction kept 5 bases outside the gene matches. CDR1 MNHEY and CDR2 SVGEGT come from the germline V gene. The CDR3 is 15 residues long.

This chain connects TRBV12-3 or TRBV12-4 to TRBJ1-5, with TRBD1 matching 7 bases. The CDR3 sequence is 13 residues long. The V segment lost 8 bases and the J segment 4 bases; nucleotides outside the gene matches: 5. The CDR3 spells CASQGGGNQPQHF. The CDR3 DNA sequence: TGTGCCAGCCAGGGGGGCGGTAATCAGCCCCAGCATTTT.

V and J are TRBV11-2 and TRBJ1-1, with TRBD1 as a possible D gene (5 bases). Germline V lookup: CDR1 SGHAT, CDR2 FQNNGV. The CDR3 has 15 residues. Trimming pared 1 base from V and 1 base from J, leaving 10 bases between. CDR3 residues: CASSLARGSNTEAFF. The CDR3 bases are TGTGCCAGCAGCTTAGCAAGGGGTTCGAACACTGAAGCTTTCTTT.

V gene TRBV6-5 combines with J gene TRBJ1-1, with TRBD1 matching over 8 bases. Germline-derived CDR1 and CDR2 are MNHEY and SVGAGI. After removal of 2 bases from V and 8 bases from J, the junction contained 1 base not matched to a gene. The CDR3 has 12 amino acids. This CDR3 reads CASSYRDREAFF. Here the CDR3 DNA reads TGTGCCAGCAGTTACCGGGACAGGGAAGCTTTCTTT.

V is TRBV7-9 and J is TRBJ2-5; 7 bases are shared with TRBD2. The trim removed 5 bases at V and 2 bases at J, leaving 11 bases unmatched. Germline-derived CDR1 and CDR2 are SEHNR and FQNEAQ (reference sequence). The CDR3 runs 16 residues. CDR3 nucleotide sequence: TGTGCCAGCAGCCAGGGAGGGAGAAAGTCTCAAGAGACCCAGTACTTC. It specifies CASSQGGRKSQETQYF.

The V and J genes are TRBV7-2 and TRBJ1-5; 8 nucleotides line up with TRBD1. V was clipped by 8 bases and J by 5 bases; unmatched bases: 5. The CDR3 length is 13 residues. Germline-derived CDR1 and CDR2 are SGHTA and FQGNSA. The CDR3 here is CASSGTGYQPQHF. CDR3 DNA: TGTGCCAGCTCCGGGACAGGTTATCAGCCCCAGCATTTT. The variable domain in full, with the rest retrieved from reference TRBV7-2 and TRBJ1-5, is GAGVSQSPSNKVTEKGKDVELRCDPISGHTALYWYRQSLGQGLEFLIYFQGNSAPDKSGLPSDRFSAERTGGSVSTLTIQRTQQEDSAVYLCASSGTGYQPQHFGDGTRLSIL.

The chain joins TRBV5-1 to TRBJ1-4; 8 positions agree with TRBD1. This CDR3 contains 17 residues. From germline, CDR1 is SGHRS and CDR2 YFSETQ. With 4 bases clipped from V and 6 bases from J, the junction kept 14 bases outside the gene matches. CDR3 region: CASSTGQGGSLYEKLFF. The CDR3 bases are TGCGCCAGCAGCACCGGACAGGGCGGATCTCTGTATGAAAAACTGTTTTTT.

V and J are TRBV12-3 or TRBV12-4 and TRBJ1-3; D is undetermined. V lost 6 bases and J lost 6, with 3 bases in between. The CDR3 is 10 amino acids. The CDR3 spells CASSLNTIYF. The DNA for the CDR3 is TGTGCCAGCAGCCTAAACACCATATATTTT.

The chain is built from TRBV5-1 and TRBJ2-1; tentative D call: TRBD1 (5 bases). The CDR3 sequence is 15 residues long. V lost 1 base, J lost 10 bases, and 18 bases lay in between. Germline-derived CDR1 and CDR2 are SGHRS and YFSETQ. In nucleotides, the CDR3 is TGCGCCAGCAGCTTGACTCAGGGTGTTCATATAGAGCAGTTCTTC. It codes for CASSLTQGVHIEQFF.

DNA for the CDR3: TGTGCCAGCAGACATAGGACACCAAAGGACACTGAAGCTTTCTTT. Residues: CASRHRTPKDTEAFF. The chain couples TRBV28 to TRBJ1-1; D is perhaps TRBD1 (5 bases). In germline, CDR1 is MDHEN, CDR2 SYDVKM. The CDR3 has 15 amino acids. Trimming removed 6 bases at V and 3 bases at J, with 17 bases between.

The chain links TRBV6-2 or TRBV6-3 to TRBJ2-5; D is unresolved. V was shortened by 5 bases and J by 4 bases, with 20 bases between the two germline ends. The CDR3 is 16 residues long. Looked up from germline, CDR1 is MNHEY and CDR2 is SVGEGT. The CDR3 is CASSRALTRPRETQYF. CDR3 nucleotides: TGTGCCAGCAGTCGCGCCCTGACTCGGCCCAGAGAGACCCAGTACTTC.

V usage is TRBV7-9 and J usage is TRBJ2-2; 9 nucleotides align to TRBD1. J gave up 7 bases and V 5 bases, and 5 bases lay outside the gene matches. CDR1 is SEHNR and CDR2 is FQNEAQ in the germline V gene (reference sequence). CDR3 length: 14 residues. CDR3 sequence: CASSPRTGVGELFF. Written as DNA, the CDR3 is TGTGCCAGCAGCCCGAGGACAGGGGTCGGGGAGCTGTTTTTT.

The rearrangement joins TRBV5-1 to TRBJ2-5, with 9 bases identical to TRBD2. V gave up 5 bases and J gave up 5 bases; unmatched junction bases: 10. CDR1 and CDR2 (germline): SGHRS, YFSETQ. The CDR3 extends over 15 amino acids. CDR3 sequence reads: CASRLAGASAETQYF. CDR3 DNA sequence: TGCGCCAGCAGGTTAGCGGGAGCGTCGGCCGAGACCCAGTACTTC.

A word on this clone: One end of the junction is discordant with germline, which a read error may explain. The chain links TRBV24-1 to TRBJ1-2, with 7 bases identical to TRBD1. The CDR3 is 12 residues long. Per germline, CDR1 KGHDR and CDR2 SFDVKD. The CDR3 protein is CATSDLGQNYTF. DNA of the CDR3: TGTGCCACCAGCGATTTGGGACAGAACTACACCTTC.

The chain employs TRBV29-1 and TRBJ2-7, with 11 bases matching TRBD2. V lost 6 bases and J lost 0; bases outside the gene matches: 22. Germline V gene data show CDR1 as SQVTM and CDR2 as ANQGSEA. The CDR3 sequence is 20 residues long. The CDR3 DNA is TGCAGCGTCGTGGGGACGGGAACTAGCGGGAGCTCGAGGGGCTCCTACGAGCAGTACTTC. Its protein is CSVVGTGTSGSSRGSYEQYF.

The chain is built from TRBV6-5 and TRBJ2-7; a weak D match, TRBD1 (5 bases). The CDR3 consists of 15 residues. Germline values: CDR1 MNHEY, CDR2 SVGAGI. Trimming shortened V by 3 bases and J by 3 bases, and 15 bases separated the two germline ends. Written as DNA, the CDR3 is TGTGCCAGCAGTTATGGGGCCACTGGGATCTACGAGCAGTACTTC. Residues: CASSYGATGIYEQYF.

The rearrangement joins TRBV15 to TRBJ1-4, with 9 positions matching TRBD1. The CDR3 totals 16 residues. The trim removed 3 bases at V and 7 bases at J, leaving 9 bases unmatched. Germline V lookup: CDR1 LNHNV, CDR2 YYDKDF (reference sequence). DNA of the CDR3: TGTGCCACCAGCAGGGGAAGACAGGGGGTTCTTGAAAAACTGTTTTTT. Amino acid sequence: CATSRGRQGVLEKLFF.